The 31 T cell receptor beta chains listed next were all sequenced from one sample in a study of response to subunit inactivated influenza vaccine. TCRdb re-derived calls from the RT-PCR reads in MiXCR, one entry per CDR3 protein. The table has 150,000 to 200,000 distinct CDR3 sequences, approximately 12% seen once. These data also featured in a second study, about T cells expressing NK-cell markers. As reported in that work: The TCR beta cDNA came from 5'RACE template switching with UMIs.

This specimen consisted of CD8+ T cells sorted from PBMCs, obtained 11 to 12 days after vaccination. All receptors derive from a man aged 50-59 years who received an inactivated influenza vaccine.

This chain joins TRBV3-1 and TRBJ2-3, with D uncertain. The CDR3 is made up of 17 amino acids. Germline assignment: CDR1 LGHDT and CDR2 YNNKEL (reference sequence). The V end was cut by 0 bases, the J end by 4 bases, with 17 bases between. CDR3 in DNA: TGTGCCAGCAGCCAAGAACGAGAGGACGTGATCGCAGATACGCAGTATTTT. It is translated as CASSQEREDVIADTQYF.

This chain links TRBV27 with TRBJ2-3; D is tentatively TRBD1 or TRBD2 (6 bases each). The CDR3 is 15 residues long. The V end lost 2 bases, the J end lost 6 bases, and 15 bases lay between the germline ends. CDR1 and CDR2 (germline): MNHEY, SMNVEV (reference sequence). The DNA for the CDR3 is TGTGCCAGCAGTTTAGGTGGGGGGCCGGGGGATACGCAGTATTTT. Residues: CASSLGGGPGDTQYF.

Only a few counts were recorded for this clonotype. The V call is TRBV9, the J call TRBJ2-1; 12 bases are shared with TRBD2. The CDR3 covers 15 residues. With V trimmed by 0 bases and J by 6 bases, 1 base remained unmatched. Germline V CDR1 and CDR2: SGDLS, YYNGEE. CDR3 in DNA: TGTGCCAGCAGCGTAGGGACTAGCGGGACCAATGAGCAGTTCTTC. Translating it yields CASSVGTSGTNEQFF.

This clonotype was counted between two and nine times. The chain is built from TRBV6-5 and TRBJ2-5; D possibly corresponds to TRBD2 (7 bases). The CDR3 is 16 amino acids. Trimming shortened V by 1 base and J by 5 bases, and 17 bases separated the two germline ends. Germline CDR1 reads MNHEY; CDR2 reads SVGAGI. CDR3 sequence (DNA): TGTGCCAGCAGTTACTTTGGGGGGGCGGGTGCGGAGACCCAGTACTTC. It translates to CASSYFGGAGAETQYF.

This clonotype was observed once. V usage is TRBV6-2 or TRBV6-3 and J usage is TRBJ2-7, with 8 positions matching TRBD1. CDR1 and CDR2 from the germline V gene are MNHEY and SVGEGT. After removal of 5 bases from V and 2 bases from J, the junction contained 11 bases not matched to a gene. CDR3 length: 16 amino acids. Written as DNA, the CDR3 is TGTGCCAGCAGTGATAAACGACAGGGGCTCCCCTACGAGCAGTACTTC. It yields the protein CASSDKRQGLPYEQYF.

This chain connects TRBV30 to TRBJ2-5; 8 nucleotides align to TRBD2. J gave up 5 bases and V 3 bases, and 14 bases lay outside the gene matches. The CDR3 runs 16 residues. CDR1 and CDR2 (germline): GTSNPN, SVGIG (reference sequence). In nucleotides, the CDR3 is TGTGCCTGGAGCACCCCCAAAGCGGGAGACGGGGAGACCCAGTACTTC. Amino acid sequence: CAWSTPKAGDGETQYF.

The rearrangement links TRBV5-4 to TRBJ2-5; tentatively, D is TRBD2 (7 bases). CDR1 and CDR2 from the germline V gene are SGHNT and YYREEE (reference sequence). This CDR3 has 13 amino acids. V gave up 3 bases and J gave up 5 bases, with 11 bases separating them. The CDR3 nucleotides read TGTGCCAGCAGCTACGGGGGGCGGGAGACCCAGTACTTC. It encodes CASSYGGRETQYF.

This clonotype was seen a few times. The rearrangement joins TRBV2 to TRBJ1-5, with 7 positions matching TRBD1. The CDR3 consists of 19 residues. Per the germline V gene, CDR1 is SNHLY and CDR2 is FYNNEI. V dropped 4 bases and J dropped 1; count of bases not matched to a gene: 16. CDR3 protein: CASSGSHPGGWSSNQPQHF. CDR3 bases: TGTGCCAGCAGTGGCTCCCATCCAGGGGGGTGGTCGAGCAATCAGCCCCAGCATTTT.

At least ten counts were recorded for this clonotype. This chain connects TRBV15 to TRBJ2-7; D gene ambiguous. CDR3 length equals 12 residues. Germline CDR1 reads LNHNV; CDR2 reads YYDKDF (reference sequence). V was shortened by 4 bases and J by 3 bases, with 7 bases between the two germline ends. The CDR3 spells CATSKWGYEQYF. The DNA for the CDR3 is TGTGCCACCAGCAAGTGGGGCTACGAGCAGTACTTC.

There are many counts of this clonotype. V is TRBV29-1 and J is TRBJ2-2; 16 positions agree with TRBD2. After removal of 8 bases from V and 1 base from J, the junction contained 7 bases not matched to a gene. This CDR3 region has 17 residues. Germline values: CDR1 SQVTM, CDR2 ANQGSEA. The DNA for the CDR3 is TGCAGCTTCCGAGGGACTAGCGGGAGGGGGAACACCGGGGAGCTGTTTTTT. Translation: CSFRGTSGRGNTGELFF.

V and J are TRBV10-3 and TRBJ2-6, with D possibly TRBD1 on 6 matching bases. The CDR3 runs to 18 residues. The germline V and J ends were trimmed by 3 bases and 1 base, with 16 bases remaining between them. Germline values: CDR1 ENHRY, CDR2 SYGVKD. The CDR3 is CAISESVRGQSGANVLTF. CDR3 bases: TGTGCCATCAGTGAATCGGTACGAGGACAGTCTGGGGCCAACGTCCTGACTTTC.

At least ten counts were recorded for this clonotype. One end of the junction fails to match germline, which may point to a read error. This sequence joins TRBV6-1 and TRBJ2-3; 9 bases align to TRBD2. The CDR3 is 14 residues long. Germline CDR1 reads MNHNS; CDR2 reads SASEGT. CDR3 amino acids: CASSQGTSTDTQYF. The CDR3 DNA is TGTGCCAGCAGCCAAGGGACTAGCACGGATACGCAGTATTTT.

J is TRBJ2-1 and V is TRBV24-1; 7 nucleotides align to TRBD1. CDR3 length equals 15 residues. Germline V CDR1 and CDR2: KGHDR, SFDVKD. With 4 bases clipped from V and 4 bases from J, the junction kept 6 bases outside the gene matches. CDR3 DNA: TGTGCCACCAGTGACCCCGGGACAGAGTACAATGAGCAGTTCTTC. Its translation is CATSDPGTEYNEQFF.

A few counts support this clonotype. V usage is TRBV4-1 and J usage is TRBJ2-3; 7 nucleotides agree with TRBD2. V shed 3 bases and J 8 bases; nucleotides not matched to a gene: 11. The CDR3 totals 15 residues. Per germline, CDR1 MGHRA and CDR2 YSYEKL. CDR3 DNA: TGCGCCAGCAGCCAGAGACTAGCCCCACAAGGTACGCAGTATTTT. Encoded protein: CASSQRLAPQGTQYF.

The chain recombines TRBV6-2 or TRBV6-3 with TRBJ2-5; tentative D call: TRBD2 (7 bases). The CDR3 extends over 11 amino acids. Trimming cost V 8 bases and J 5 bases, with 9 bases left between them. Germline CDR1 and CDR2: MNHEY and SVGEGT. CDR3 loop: CASGGAETQYF. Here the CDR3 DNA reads TGTGCCAGCGGGGGGGCTGAGACCCAGTACTTC.

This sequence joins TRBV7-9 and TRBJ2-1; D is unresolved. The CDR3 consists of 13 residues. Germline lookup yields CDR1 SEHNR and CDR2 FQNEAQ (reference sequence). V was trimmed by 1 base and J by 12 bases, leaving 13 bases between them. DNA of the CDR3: TGTGCCAGCAGCTTAGGGGCCCATCCTGGGCAGTTCTTC. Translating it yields CASSLGAHPGQFF.

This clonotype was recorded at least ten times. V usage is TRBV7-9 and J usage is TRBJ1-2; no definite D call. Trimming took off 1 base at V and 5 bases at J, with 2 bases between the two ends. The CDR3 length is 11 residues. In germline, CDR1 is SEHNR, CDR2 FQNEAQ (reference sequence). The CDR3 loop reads CASSLDYGYTF. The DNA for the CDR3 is TGTGCCAGCAGCTTAGATTATGGCTACACCTTC.

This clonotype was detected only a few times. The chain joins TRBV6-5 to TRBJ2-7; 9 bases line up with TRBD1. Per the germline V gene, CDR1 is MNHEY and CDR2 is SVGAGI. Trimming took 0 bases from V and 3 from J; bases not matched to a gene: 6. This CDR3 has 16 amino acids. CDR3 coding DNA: TGTGCCAGCAGTTACTCCCCTACAGGGGGCCTCTACGAGCAGTACTTC. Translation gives CASSYSPTGGLYEQYF.

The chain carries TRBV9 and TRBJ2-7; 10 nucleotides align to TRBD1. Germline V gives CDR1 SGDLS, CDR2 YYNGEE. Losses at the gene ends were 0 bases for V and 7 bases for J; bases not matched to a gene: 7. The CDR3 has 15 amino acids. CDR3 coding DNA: TGTGCCAGCAGCGTAGTGGGGACAGGGGCGGAGGAGCAGTACTTC. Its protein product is CASSVVGTGAEEQYF. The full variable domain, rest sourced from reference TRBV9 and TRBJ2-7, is DSGVTQTPKHLITATGQRVTLRCSPRSGDLSVYWYQQSLDQGLQFLIQYYNGEERAKGNILERFSAQQFPDLHSELNLSSLELGDSALYFCASSVVGTGAEEQYFGPGTRLTVT.

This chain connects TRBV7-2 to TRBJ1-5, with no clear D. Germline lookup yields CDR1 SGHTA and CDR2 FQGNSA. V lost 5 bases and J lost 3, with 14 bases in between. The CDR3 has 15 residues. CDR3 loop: CASSQNIGSNQPQHF. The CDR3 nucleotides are TGTGCCAGCAGCCAGAACATTGGGTCCAATCAGCCCCAGCATTTT.

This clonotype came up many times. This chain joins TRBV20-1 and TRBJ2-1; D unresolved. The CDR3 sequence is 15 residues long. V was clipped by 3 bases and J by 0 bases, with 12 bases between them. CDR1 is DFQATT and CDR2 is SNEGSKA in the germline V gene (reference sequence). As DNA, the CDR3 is TGCAGTGCTAGCGGGCGTCTCATCTCCTACAATGAGCAGTTCTTC. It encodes CSASGRLISYNEQFF.

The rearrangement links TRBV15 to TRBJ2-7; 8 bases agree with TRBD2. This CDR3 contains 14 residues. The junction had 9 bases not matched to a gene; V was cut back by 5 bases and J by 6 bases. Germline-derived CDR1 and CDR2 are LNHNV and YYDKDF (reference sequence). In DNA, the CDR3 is TGTGCCACCAGCGCGAGCGGGAGTTTTTCCGAGCAGTACTTC. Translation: CATSASGSFSEQYF. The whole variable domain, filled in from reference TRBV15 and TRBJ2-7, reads DAMVIQNPRYQVTQFGKPVTLSCSQTLNHNVMYWYQQKSSQAPKLLFHYYDKDFNNEADTPDNFQSRRPNTSFCFLDIRSPGLGDTAMYLCATSASGSFSEQYFGPGTRLTVT.

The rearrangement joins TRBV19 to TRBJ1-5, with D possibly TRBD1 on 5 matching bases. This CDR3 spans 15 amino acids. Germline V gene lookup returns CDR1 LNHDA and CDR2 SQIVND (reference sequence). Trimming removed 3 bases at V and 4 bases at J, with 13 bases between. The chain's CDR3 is CASSIYDSPNQPQHF. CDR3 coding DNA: TGTGCCAGTAGTATCTACGACAGTCCTAATCAGCCCCAGCATTTT.

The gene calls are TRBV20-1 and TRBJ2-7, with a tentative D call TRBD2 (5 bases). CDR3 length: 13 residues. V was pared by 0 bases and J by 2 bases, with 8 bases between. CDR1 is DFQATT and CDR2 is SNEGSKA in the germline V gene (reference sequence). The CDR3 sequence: CSARDIATYEQYF. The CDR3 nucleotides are TGCAGTGCTAGAGATATAGCGACCTACGAGCAGTACTTC.

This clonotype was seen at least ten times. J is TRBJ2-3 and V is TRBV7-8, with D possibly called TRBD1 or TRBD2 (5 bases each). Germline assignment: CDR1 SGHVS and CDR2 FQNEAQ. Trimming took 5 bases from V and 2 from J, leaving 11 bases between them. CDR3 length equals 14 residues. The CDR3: CASSPSGTTDTQYF. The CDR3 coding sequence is TGTGCCAGCAGCCCCTCCGGGACCACAGATACGCAGTATTTT.

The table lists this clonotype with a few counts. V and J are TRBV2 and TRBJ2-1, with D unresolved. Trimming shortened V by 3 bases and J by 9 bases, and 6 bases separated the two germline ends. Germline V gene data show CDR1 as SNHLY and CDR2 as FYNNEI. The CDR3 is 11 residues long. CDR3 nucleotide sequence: TGTGCCAGCAGTGAGGCCGTTGAGCAGTTCTTC. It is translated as CASSEAVEQFF.

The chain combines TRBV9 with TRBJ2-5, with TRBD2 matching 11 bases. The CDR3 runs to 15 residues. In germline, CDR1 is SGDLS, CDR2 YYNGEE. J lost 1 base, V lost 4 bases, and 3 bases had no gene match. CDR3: CASSLSGRAQETQYF. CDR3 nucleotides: TGTGCCAGCAGCCTTAGCGGGAGGGCCCAAGAGACCCAGTACTTC.

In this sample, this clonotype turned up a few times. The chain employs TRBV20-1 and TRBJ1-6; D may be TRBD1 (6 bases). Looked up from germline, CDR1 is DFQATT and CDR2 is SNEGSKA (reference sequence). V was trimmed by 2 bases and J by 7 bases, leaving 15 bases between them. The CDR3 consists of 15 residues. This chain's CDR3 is CSARIGGWENSPLHF. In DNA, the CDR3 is TGCAGTGCTAGAATAGGGGGGTGGGAGAATTCACCCCTCCACTTT.

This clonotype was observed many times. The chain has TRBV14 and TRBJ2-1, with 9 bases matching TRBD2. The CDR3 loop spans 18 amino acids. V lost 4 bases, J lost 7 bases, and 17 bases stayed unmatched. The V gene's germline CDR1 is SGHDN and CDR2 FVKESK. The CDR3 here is CASSPGRRRREGPNEQFF. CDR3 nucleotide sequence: TGTGCCAGCAGCCCAGGTCGGCGTCGGCGGGAGGGCCCTAATGAGCAGTTCTTC.

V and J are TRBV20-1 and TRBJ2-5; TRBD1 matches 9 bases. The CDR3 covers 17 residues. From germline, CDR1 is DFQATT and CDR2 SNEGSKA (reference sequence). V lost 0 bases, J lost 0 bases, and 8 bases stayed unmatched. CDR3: CSARDWGDREYQETQYF. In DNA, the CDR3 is TGCAGTGCTAGAGATTGGGGGGACAGGGAGTACCAAGAGACCCAGTACTTC.

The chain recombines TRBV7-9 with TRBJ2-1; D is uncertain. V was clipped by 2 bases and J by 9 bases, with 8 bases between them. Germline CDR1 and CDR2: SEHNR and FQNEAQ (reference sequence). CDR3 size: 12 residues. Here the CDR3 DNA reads TGTGCCAGCAGCTTAATGCGCGCTGAGCAGTTCTTC. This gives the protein CASSLMRAEQFF.